These T cell receptor beta chains were read from a single sample in a study of blood T cell repertoires in COVID-19. Method: immunoSEQ multiplex PCR; TCRdb's copy keeps in-frame clones and lacks some. Counted here are 200,000 to 250,000 clones, around 90% occurring once; the ten biggest clones make up under 4.5%. Specimen: PBMCs or T cells enriched from blood (not recorded which). Source of these receptors: a woman in her 30s who had been exposed to COVID-19. The CDR3 runs from the conserved cysteine through the conserved F or W. Fields, in order: V gene, D gene, clone size, J gene, CDR3 DNA, CDR3 protein. D genes are given only for firm matches. Some rows mark clone size as missing; the rest say once, few, many or name a class of expanded clone.

TRBV19,NA,NA,TRBJ2-2,TGTGCCAGTAGCAGACAGACCGGGGAGCTGTTTTTT,CASSRQTGELFF
TRBV19,TRBD1,few,TRBJ1-5,TGTGCCAGTAGTATAGATCAAGGACAGGGGGGGAGCAATCAGCCCCAGCATTTT,CASSIDQGQGGSNQPQHF
TRBV11-2,NA,NA,TRBJ2-7,TGTGCCAGCAGCTTAGGCCCAGGGATCACCTACGAGCAGTACTTC,CASSLGPGITYEQYF
TRBV6-6,TRBD2,NA,TRBJ2-1,TGTGCCAGCAGTCGGGGACTAGAGACTTATTACAATGAGCAGTTCTTC,CASSRGLETYYNEQFF
TRBV28,NA,NA,TRBJ1-5,TGTGCCAGCAGCGCAATCAGGAATCAGCCCCAGCATTTT,CASSAIRNQPQHF
TRBV7-3,TRBD2,NA,TRBJ2-2,TGTGCCAGCAGCCGAGGACTAGCGGGAGGGAGGGGGGAGCTGTTTTTT,CASSRGLAGGRGELFF
TRBV7-4,TRBD1,NA,TRBJ1-6,TGTGCCAGCAGCTTAGTCACTGGGACAGGGTGCCCCCATTATAATTCACCCCTCCACTTT,CASSLVTGTGCPHYNSPLHF
TRBV19,NA,NA,TRBJ1-5,TGTGCCAGTAGTATAGGTGGCGGAAGCAATCAGCCCCAGCATTTT,CASSIGGGSNQPQHF
TRBV6-5,TRBD1,NA,TRBJ1-2,TGTGCCAGCAGCCTGACAGGGTGGCGTGGCTACACCTTC,CASSLTGWRGYTF
TRBV7-2,NA,NA,TRBJ1-2,TGTGCCAGCAGCCTCCTGGGACAAGAGTTAAGCTATGGCTACACCTTC,CASSLLGQELSYGYTF
TRBV2,TRBD2,few,TRBJ2-5,TGTGCCAGCAGTGACTGGATTGGCGGGAGTGGGGAGACCCAGTACTTC,CASSDWIGGSGETQYF
TRBV28,NA,once,TRBJ2-1,TGTGCCAGCAGCCCCGTCTCGGGGATCGGGTGGAATGAGCAGTTCTTC,CASSPVSGIGWNEQFF
TRBV6-1,TRBD1,NA,TRBJ1-6,TGTGCCAGCAGTGAAGAGGAGGCGGACAGGGGAATTATAGTACCCTATAATTCACCCCTCCACTTT,CASSEEEADRGIIVPYNSPLHF
TRBV7-4,NA,NA,TRBJ1-1,TGTGCCAGCAGCTTACTCAACAGGGTGAACACTGAAGCTTTCTTT,CASSLLNRVNTEAFF
TRBV4-2,TRBD1,NA,TRBJ1-2,TGTGCCAGCAGCCAAGGGACAGGGGAGAACTATGGCTACACCTTC,CASSQGTGENYGYTF
TRBV24-1,NA,NA,TRBJ2-7,TGTGCCACCAGTGGTGCTAGCGCGCCCTACGAGCAGTACTTC,CATSGASAPYEQYF
TRBV5-1,TRBD2,NA,TRBJ2-3,TGCGCCAGCAGCTTTAATCCCGGCTTCGCGGGAGACCCCACAGATACGCAGTATTTT,CASSFNPGFAGDPTDTQYF
TRBV20-1,NA,NA,TRBJ2-7,TGCAGTGCTAGAGGACAGTCCGAGCAGTACTTC,CSARGQSEQYF
TRBV18,NA,few,TRBJ2-7,TGTGCCAGCTCCTTAAACCGCCCCGGGGACGAGCAGTACTTC,CASSLNRPGDEQYF
TRBV5-1,NA,NA,TRBJ1-6,TGCGCCAGCAGCACCACAGGAAATAATTCACCCCTCCACTTT,CASSTTGNNSPLHF
TRBV30,TRBD1,NA,TRBJ1-4,TGTGCCTGGAGTGTATTGGGACAGGGAAATGAAAAACTGTTTTTT,CAWSVLGQGNEKLFF
TRBV9,TRBD2,NA,TRBJ2-7,TGTGCCAGCAGCCTCACGTCCGGGACTAGCGTCGGCGAGCAGTACTTC,CASSLTSGTSVGEQYF
TRBV6-5,TRBD2,NA,TRBJ2-1,TGTGCCAGCAGTTACCTCGGGGGGAATGAGCAGTTCTTC,CASSYLGGNEQFF
TRBV19,NA,NA,TRBJ1-2,TGTGCCAGTACCTACGGACGCAGGGGCGGCTATGGCTACACCTTC,CASTYGRRGGYGYTF
TRBV4-1,NA,NA,TRBJ2-5,TGCGCCAGCAGCCATGAGGGGGGACTAGGGGGCGAGACCCAGTACTTC,CASSHEGGLGGETQYF
TRBV4-1,TRBD2,NA,TRBJ2-5,TGCGCCAGCAGCCTTTTTGGGCGGGAGGGGAAGACCCAGTACTTC,CASSLFGREGKTQYF
TRBV7-2,NA,NA,TRBJ1-6,TGTGCCAGCAGCTTGTGGGCGGCGGGAGGGATTAATTCACCCCTCCACTTT,CASSLWAAGGINSPLHF
TRBV15,TRBD2,once,TRBJ2-7,TGTGCCACCAGCAGAGATCAGGCTAGCGGGAGCTCCTACGAGCAGTACTTC,CATSRDQASGSSYEQYF
TRBV7-8,TRBD1,NA,TRBJ1-2,TGTGCCAGCAGCTTAAACAGGGGCTATGGCTACACCTTC,CASSLNRGYGYTF
TRBV12-3/TRBV12-4,NA,NA,TRBJ2-7,TGTGCCAGCAGAGGGGGGGTCCACTACGAGCAGTACTTC,CASRGGVHYEQYF
TRBV2,NA,NA,TRBJ1-4,TGTGCCAGCAGTGGGGGAGAAGGGCTTAGAGAAAAACTGTTTTTT,CASSGGEGLREKLFF
TRBV29-1,NA,NA,TRBJ2-5,TGCAGCGTTTACGGGACATTGGGAGAGACCCAGTACTTC,CSVYGTLGETQYF
TRBV11-2,TRBD1,NA,TRBJ2-7,TGTGCCAGCAGCTCGACAGGGGTGGGGTACGAGCAGTACTTC,CASSSTGVGYEQYF
TRBV29-1,TRBD1,NA,TRBJ2-1,TGCAGCGTCCCACACCGGACAGGGGGCTCCTACAATGAGCAGTTCTTC,CSVPHRTGGSYNEQFF
TRBV7-8,NA,NA,TRBJ1-5,TGTGCCAGCAGCCCAAGCAGGGGCCGGGGCCAGCCCCAGCATTTT,CASSPSRGRGQPQHF
TRBV18,TRBD1,NA,TRBJ1-4,TGTGCCAGCTCACCACTCCCCGGGACAGGCGCTTCTATAAATGAAAAACTGTTTTTT,CASSPLPGTGASINEKLFF
TRBV2,TRBD2,NA,TRBJ2-6,TGTGCCAGCAGGCGGGAGGTTCTTAGCTCTGGGGCCAACGTCCTGACTTTC,CASRREVLSSGANVLTF
TRBV29-1,NA,NA,TRBJ1-2,TGCAGCGTGGTCGGACTCGATGGCTACACCTTC,CSVVGLDGYTF
TRBV19,NA,NA,TRBJ1-5,TGTGCCAGTAGTATAGGGGCAGCTTATCAGCCCCAGCATTTT,CASSIGAAYQPQHF
TRBV5-1,TRBD2,NA,TRBJ2-1,TGCGCCAGCAGCAGACTAGCGGATGAGCAGTTCTTC,CASSRLADEQFF
TRBV5-1,NA,NA,TRBJ2-1,TGCGCCAGCAGCTTGAATCTAGATGAGCAGTTCTTC,CASSLNLDEQFF
TRBV19,TRBD2,NA,TRBJ2-3,TGTGCCAGTAGTATCAGAGCCCCGGGACTAGGGTCGGATACGCAGTATTTT,CASSIRAPGLGSDTQYF
TRBV7-3,TRBD2,NA,TRBJ2-6,TGTGCCAGCAGCCCGACTAGCACTGGGGCCAACGTCCTGACTTTC,CASSPTSTGANVLTF
TRBV5-4,TRBD1,NA,TRBJ1-3,TGTGCCAGCAGCCTCACAGGGGGATCGGGAAACACCATATATTTT,CASSLTGGSGNTIYF
TRBV30,NA,NA,TRBJ1-2,TGTGCCTGGACCGACCAACCCCCCAGTCAGGCCACCTTC,CAWTDQPPSQATF
TRBV7-9,TRBD2,NA,TRBJ2-1,TGTGCCAGCAGCTTTGGCCCGACAAGACCCGGGACTAGCGGGAATGAGCAGTTCTTC,CASSFGPTRPGTSGNEQFF
TRBV7-3,NA,NA,TRBJ1-1,TGTGCCAGCAGAGTGGGGCTGAACACTGAAGCTTTCTTT,CASRVGLNTEAFF